The 27 T cell receptor beta chains below were found in one sample sequenced in a study of T cells after yellow fever vaccination. One entry per CDR3 protein, called by TCRdb with MiXCR from the 5' RACE reads. Among roughly 500,000 distinct CDR3 sequences listed, 15% to 20% were seen once. The starting material was PBMCs, obtained 15 days after the yellow fever booster vaccination. The receptors shown here come from a man aged 25 to 40 who received the YFV17D yellow fever vaccine.

The chain has TRBV7-2 and TRBJ2-3, with D unclear. Germline CDR1 and CDR2: SGHTA and FQGNSA. CDR3 length equals 16 residues. V was trimmed by 0 bases and J by 2 bases, leaving 12 bases between them. The CDR3 region has the DNA TGTGCCAGCAGCTTAGCCTCGGACGGATTCACAGATACGCAGTATTTT. Its translation: CASSLASDGFTDTQYF.

This clonotype was recorded many times. This chain links TRBV3-1 with TRBJ2-7; D uncertain. Trimming cost V 1 base and J 1 base, with 5 bases left between them. The CDR3 totals 13 residues. Germline V gene sequence: CDR1 LGHDT, CDR2 YNNKEL (reference sequence). In DNA, the CDR3 is TGTGCCAGCAGCCAAGGGGCTTCCTACGAGCAGTACTTC. Amino acid sequence: CASSQGASYEQYF.

The chain couples TRBV4-3 to TRBJ2-7; possibly TRBD1 or TRBD2 for D (5 bases each). CDR1 LGHNA and CDR2 YSLEER come from the germline V gene. V was pared by 4 bases and J by 7 bases, with 17 bases between. This CDR3 comprises 14 residues. The CDR3: CASSPHGAGREQYF. DNA for the CDR3: TGCGCCAGCAGCCCTCACGGGGCAGGGCGTGAGCAGTACTTC.

The sample holds one count of this clonotype. The chain combines TRBV18 with TRBJ2-7; D might be TRBD1 or TRBD2, each matching 5 bases. Trimming left V 5 bases short and J 7 bases short, with 15 bases between. Germline V gene lookup returns CDR1 KGHSH and CDR2 LQKENI. CDR3 size: 13 residues. The CDR3 sequence: CASSTGTAVEQYF. The DNA for the CDR3 is TGTGCCAGCTCAACCGGGACGGCAGTGGAGCAGTACTTC.

CDR3 in amino acids: CASSVGTSAGELFF. The CDR3 nucleotides read TGTGCCAGCAGCGTCGGGACTAGCGCCGGGGAGCTGTTTTTT. The rearrangement joins TRBV7-3 to TRBJ2-2; 10 bases are shared with TRBD2. Unmatched junction bases numbered 3, after V lost 5 bases and J lost 6 bases. From germline, CDR1 is SGHTA and CDR2 FQGTGA. This CDR3 has 14 residues.

This clonotype was seen only a few times. This chain uses TRBV9 with TRBJ2-7; D is undetermined. The V end was cut by 3 bases, the J end by 0 bases, with 7 bases between. CDR3 length equals 13 residues. Germline V gene sequence: CDR1 SGDLS, CDR2 YYNGEE. The CDR3 protein is CASSAESSYEQYF. CDR3 sequence (DNA): TGTGCCAGCAGCGCGGAAAGCTCCTACGAGCAGTACTTC.

The gene calls are TRBV14 and TRBJ1-4, with D unclear. V shed 4 bases and J shed 8 bases, with 14 bases lying between them. This CDR3 is built from 14 residues. Per germline, CDR1 SGHDN and CDR2 FVKESK. CDR3 DNA sequence: TGTGCCAGCAGCCGCGGACGTCCTGGGGAAAAACTGTTTTTT. Its translation: CASSRGRPGEKLFF.

V is TRBV28 and J is TRBJ2-3; the D is unclear. This CDR3 is built from 16 residues. Trimming shortened V by 4 bases and J by 2 bases, and 16 bases separated the two germline ends. Germline loops: CDR1 MDHEN, CDR2 SYDVKM. Here the CDR3 DNA reads TGTGCCAGCAGTTCCCTCGCTGGGGTGTACACAGATACGCAGTATTTT. It encodes CASSSLAGVYTDTQYF.

Ten or more counts support this clonotype. The V gene is TRBV7-2, the J gene TRBJ2-3; D may be TRBD1 (5 bases). The CDR3 has 13 amino acids. V was cut by 5 bases and J by 5 bases, with 11 bases left in between. Per germline, CDR1 SGHTA and CDR2 FQGNSA. The CDR3: CASSLDRIDTQYF. CDR3 in DNA: TGTGCCAGCAGCCTTGACAGAATAGATACGCAGTATTTT. Using reference TRBV7-2 and TRBJ2-3 for the parts outside the CDR3, the full variable domain is GAGVSQSPSNKVTEKGKDVELRCDPISGHTALYWYRQSLGQGLEFLIYFQGNSAPDKSGLPSDRFSAERTGGSVSTLTIQRTQQEDSAVYLCASSLDRIDTQYFGPGTRLTVL.

This clonotype was counted only a few times. The chain couples TRBV2 to TRBJ1-3; D not certain. Trimming stripped 6 bases from V and 5 bases from J, with 17 bases between. This CDR3 has 15 residues. The V gene's germline CDR1 is SNHLY and CDR2 FYNNEI. CDR3 loop: CASSPAEGSRNTIYF. CDR3 bases: TGTGCCAGCAGCCCCGCGGAAGGGTCAAGAAACACCATATATTTT.

This clonotype appeared a single time. V is TRBV4-3 and J is TRBJ2-1, with 10 bases identical to TRBD2. The V gene end was trimmed by 0 bases and the J gene end by 5 bases; junction bases not matched to a gene: 7. The CDR3 runs to 17 residues. Germline lookup yields CDR1 LGHNA and CDR2 YSLEER. CDR3 region: CASSQDQAGGLHNEQFF. The DNA for the CDR3 is TGCGCCAGCAGCCAAGACCAAGCGGGAGGGCTTCACAATGAGCAGTTCTTC.

In its sample, this clonotype was seen a few times. The chain has TRBV7-9 and TRBJ2-7; D unresolved. Deletions cut 3 bases from V and 7 bases from J, with 16 bases between. Germline values: CDR1 SEHNR, CDR2 FQNEAQ (reference sequence). The CDR3 spans 14 residues. CDR3 amino acids: CASSFSAPTGEQYF. The DNA for the CDR3 is TGTGCCAGCAGCTTCAGCGCTCCCACCGGTGAGCAGTACTTC.

This clonotype was observed at least ten times. The J gene is TRBJ2-5, the V gene TRBV7-8, with TRBD2 matching over 10 bases. The CDR3 totals 16 residues. Losses at the gene ends were 5 bases for V and 7 bases for J; bases not matched to a gene: 13. Germline lookup yields CDR1 SGHVS and CDR2 FQNEAQ. Here the CDR3 reads CASSITGTSDLMTQYF. CDR3 bases: TGTGCCAGCAGCATAACAGGGACTAGCGATCTTATGACCCAGTACTTC.

This clonotype was seen only a few times. The chain joins TRBV18 to TRBJ2-5; no firm D call. The V gene lost 4 bases and the J gene lost 4 bases, with 10 bases spanning the gap. CDR3 length: 13 amino acids. Germline values: CDR1 KGHSH, CDR2 LQKENI. The CDR3 DNA is TGTGCCAGCTCACTCCTGTTGGGAGAGACCCAGTACTTC. The encoded protein is CASSLLLGETQYF.

In its sample, this clonotype was seen a few times. The chain joins TRBV5-1 to TRBJ2-2, with D possibly being TRBD1 or TRBD2 (6 bases each). The V end was cut by 4 bases, the J end by 5 bases, with 18 bases between. CDR1 is SGHRS, CDR2 YFSETQ, per germline. This CDR3 spans 16 amino acids. The CDR3 DNA sequence: TGCGCCAGCAGCGGGGGGCAGGACCCGGGAACCGGGGAGCTGTTTTTT. Its translation is CASSGGQDPGTGELFF.

The sample holds a few counts of this clonotype. The chain is built from TRBV19 and TRBJ2-5; TRBD1 is a possible D gene (5 bases). The V and J ends lost 10 bases and 3 bases respectively, with 18 bases between them. This CDR3 is 14 amino acids long. Germline V gives CDR1 LNHDA, CDR2 SQIVND (reference sequence). This CDR3 is CATSFDTGKETQYF. In DNA form, the CDR3 reads TGTGCCACCTCCTTCGATACAGGAAAAGAGACCCAGTACTTC. Full variable domain (missing parts from reference TRBV19 and TRBJ2-5): DGGITQSPKYLFRKEGQNVTLSCEQNLNHDAMYWYRQDPGQGLRLIYYSQIVNDFQKGDIAEGYSVSREKKESFPLTVTSAQKNPTAFYLCATSFDTGKETQYFGPGTRLLVL.

This rearrangement joins TRBV6-5 to TRBJ2-3; the match to TRBD1 covers 11 bases. With V trimmed by 4 bases and J by 8 bases, 8 bases remained unmatched. Germline V lookup: CDR1 MNHEY, CDR2 SVGAGI. There are 15 residues in the CDR3. CDR3 coding DNA: TGTGCCAGCAGTTCCACCGGGACAGGGGGGTTTACGCAGTATTTT. Translation: CASSSTGTGGFTQYF.

This clonotype was observed many times. The rearrangement links TRBV5-1 to TRBJ2-2; D is possibly TRBD1 (6 bases). V was shortened by 0 bases and J by 2 bases, with 8 bases between the two germline ends. The CDR3 runs to 15 residues. Germline assignment: CDR1 SGHRS and CDR2 YFSETQ. The CDR3 DNA follows: TGCGCCAGCAGCTTGGGACAGGTTAACACCGGGGAGCTGTTTTTT. Its protein is CASSLGQVNTGELFF.

This chain uses TRBV6-2 or TRBV6-3 with TRBJ1-4, with 7 bases fitting TRBD1. This CDR3 is 15 amino acids long. The J segment lost 9 bases and the V segment lost 1 base, leaving 8 bases of the junction unmatched. Germline V gene sequence: CDR1 MNHEY, CDR2 SVGEGT. The CDR3 coding sequence is TGTGCCAGCAGTTACTTACTACAGGGGAAGAAAAAACTGTTTTTT. It is translated as CASSYLLQGKKKLFF.

The CDR3, as DNA: TGTGCCAGTAGTGAGCCCGAATCGAGGCTGTTTTTT. Protein product: CASSEPESRLFF. This chain joins TRBV19 and TRBJ1-4, with D hard to call. Germline CDR1 reads LNHDA; CDR2 reads SQIVND (reference sequence). This CDR3 spans 12 amino acids. Trimming cost V 5 bases and J 14 bases, with 15 bases left between them.

This rearrangement joins TRBV7-2 to TRBJ2-5; D not certain. V lost 2 bases and J lost 2, with 9 bases in between. Germline lookup yields CDR1 SGHTA and CDR2 FQGNSA. The CDR3 is 14 amino acids. CDR3 bases: TGTGCCAGCAGCTTAAGGAAGAAACAAGAGACCCAGTACTTC. This translates into CASSLRKKQETQYF.

This clonotype was picked up a small number of times. The genes are TRBV12-3 or TRBV12-4 and TRBJ2-1, with D unclear. V gave up 1 base and J gave up 8 bases, with 12 bases separating them. This CDR3 has 14 amino acids. The CDR3 reads CASSLGASVDEQFF. In nucleotides, the CDR3 is TGTGCCAGCAGTTTAGGGGCTTCGGTGGATGAGCAGTTCTTC.

This clonotype was seen many times. The chain has TRBV7-2 and TRBJ2-1; D is possibly TRBD2 (6 bases). The germline V gene encodes CDR1 SGHTA and CDR2 FQGNSA. This CDR3 is 16 amino acids long. Trimming cost V 2 bases and J 2 bases, with 13 bases left between them. The CDR3 sequence is CASSLWSAGTYNEQFF. CDR3 DNA: TGTGCCAGCAGCTTATGGTCAGCGGGTACCTACAATGAGCAGTTCTTC.

Many counts were recorded for this clonotype. The chain joins TRBV10-3 to TRBJ2-5, with D unresolved. Per germline, CDR1 ENHRY and CDR2 SYGVKD. The CDR3 loop spans 11 amino acids. Trimming left V 2 bases short and J 5 bases short, with 3 bases between. For the CDR3, the DNA is TGTGCCATCAGTGAGGGGGAGACCCAGTACTTC. Encoded protein: CAISEGETQYF.

This clonotype was observed a handful of times. This rearrangement joins TRBV5-6 to TRBJ2-2; the D is unclear. Germline CDR1 is SGHDT and CDR2 is YYEEEE. V lost 4 bases, J lost 0 bases, and 10 bases lay in between. The CDR3 contains 15 residues. This CDR3 reads CASSRRPANTGELFF. The CDR3 coding sequence is TGTGCCAGCAGCCGAAGGCCCGCGAACACCGGGGAGCTGTTTTTT.

This clonotype was detected only a few times. The CDR3, as DNA: TGTGCCAGCAGCGAGACCGGGTCCGAGCAGTACTTC. This gives the protein CASSETGSEQYF. The chain is built from TRBV7-9 and TRBJ2-7; D remains unclear. V shed 5 bases and J shed 6 bases, with 11 bases lying between them. The CDR3 loop spans 12 amino acids. The germline V gene has CDR1 SEHNR and CDR2 FQNEAQ (reference sequence).

This clonotype has just a few counts. The gene calls are TRBV11-2 and TRBJ2-1; 12 nucleotides agree with TRBD2. The V segment lost 5 bases and the J segment 1 base; nucleotides outside the gene matches: 9. Looked up from germline, CDR1 is SGHAT and CDR2 is FQNNGV. The CDR3 is made up of 18 amino acids. The CDR3 loop is CASSLGLAGTLSYNEQFF. The CDR3 bases are TGTGCCAGCAGCCTAGGACTAGCGGGAACCCTATCCTACAATGAGCAGTTCTTC.